This TCR beta chain was recovered during a study of OX40 agonist ivuxolimab in advanced cancers. Regarding the study as a whole: The specificity for antigen of the expanded peripheral T cells was not determined.

Method: immunoSEQ multiplex PCR; TCRdb's copy keeps in-frame clones and lacks some. The top ten hold 26% of the sample, which has around 19,000 clones, about 74% seen once. The CDR3 runs 15 residues. The germline V gene encodes CDR1 SGDLS and CDR2 YYNGEE. V was cut by 3 bases and J by 4 bases, with 17 bases left in between. Remarks on this clone: The antigen is undetermined.

The J gene is TRBJ2-7, the V gene TRBV9, with D perhaps given as TRBD1 or TRBD2 (5 bases each). The sequencing used CD4+ or CD8+ T cells sorted from blood, collected in a trial of the OX40 agonist ivuxolimab. The receptor was derived from an adult with an advanced solid tumor such as melanoma, head and neck, liver or kidney cancer. Written as DNA, the CDR3 is TGTGCCAGCAGCGCCGGCGCCGGGACGGGGTACGAGCAGTACTTC. Amino acid sequence: CASSAGAGTGYEQYF.